A single sample is the source of the 32 T cell receptor beta chains below, sequenced in a study of shared clonotypes between healthy human individuals. Assay used: immunoSEQ multiplex PCR; TCRdb lists only in-frame clones, some missing. The sample has approximately 2.3 million clones, 85% to 95% seen once. The sample consisted of naive CD4+ T cells from PBMCs. Subset of the sample: CD45RA+ positively selected. All receptors derive from a man younger than 35 in good health. Some clones in this sample may be carry-over from other donors' samples.

CDR3 DNA: TGTGCCAGCAGCCAGAGGGGAGCTGAAGCTTTCTTT. It encodes CASSQRGAEAFF. The genes are TRBV6-6 and TRBJ1-1, with D perhaps TRBD1 (5 bases). Trimming left V 6 bases short and J 6 bases short, with 11 bases between. The length of the CDR3 is 12 residues. Per germline, CDR1 MNHNY and CDR2 SVGAGI (reference sequence).

The CDR3 nucleotides are TGTGCCAGCAGCCCAGGGACGAATCAGGACGAGCAGTACTTC. Its translation is CASSPGTNQDEQYF. The chain employs TRBV11-3 and TRBJ2-7, with D perhaps matching TRBD1 or TRBD2 (5 bases each). This CDR3 has 14 residues. Trimming took 5 bases from V and 5 from J, leaving 16 bases between them. CDR1 SGHNT and CDR2 YENEEA come from the germline V gene.

The chain employs TRBV6-6 and TRBJ1-5; possibly TRBD1 for D (5 bases). CDR1 MNHNY and CDR2 SVGAGI come from the germline V gene (reference sequence). With 0 bases removed from V and 3 bases from J, the gap between germline ends came to 9 bases. This CDR3 region has 15 residues. The CDR3 nucleotides are TGTGCCAGCAGTTACTCGGGGGTAAACAATCAGCCCCAGCATTTT. Residues: CASSYSGVNNQPQHF.

The V and J genes are TRBV5-8 and TRBJ2-1; D gene ambiguous. Germline CDR1 is SGHTS and CDR2 is YDEGEE. Trimming removed 7 bases from V and 0 bases from J, with 11 bases in between. This CDR3 is built from 14 residues. The CDR3 protein is CASSWATSYNEQFF. CDR3 DNA: TGTGCCAGCTCCTGGGCTACCTCCTACAATGAGCAGTTCTTC.

The chain uses TRBV30 and TRBJ2-7, with D possibly TRBD2 on 6 matching bases. Trimming removed 2 bases from V and 2 bases from J, with 13 bases in between. The CDR3 covers 14 residues. Germline CDR1 reads GTSNPN; CDR2 reads SVGIG (reference sequence). In DNA, the CDR3 is TGTGCCTGGAGTCTACTAGCTGGGGCCTACGAGCAGTACTTC. Translated, it gives CAWSLLAGAYEQYF.

The chain employs TRBV7-9 and TRBJ2-3; 7 bases match TRBD2. The junction had 9 bases not matched to a gene; V was cut back by 3 bases and J by 0 bases. CDR1 SEHNR and CDR2 FQNEAQ come from the germline V gene (reference sequence). The length of the CDR3 is 17 residues. The CDR3 reads CASSFRVSSGSTDTQYF. The CDR3 region has the DNA TGTGCCAGCAGCTTTAGAGTTTCTAGCGGAAGCACAGATACGCAGTATTTT.

The chain recombines TRBV5-1 with TRBJ2-5; 8 bases match TRBD1. Germline-derived CDR1 and CDR2 are SGHRS and YFSETQ. The V gene end was trimmed by 6 bases and the J gene end by 2 bases; junction bases not matched to a gene: 9. CDR3 length: 15 residues. The CDR3 sequence: CASTHPDRDQETQYF. CDR3 sequence (DNA): TGCGCCAGCACCCATCCGGACAGGGATCAAGAGACCCAGTACTTC.

The rearrangement joins TRBV5-1 to TRBJ1-1; the match to TRBD1 covers 12 bases. This CDR3 spans 15 amino acids. V shed 4 bases and J 4 bases; nucleotides not matched to a gene: 5. Germline V lookup: CDR1 SGHRS, CDR2 YFSETQ. DNA of the CDR3: TGCGCCAGCAGCGGCGGGACAGGGGGCTTCACTGAAGCTTTCTTT. This translates into CASSGGTGGFTEAFF.

The rearrangement links TRBV9 to TRBJ2-5; 14 positions agree with TRBD2. The length of the CDR3 is 15 residues. Germline V gene lookup returns CDR1 SGDLS and CDR2 YYNGEE. Trimming took 3 bases from V and 5 from J; bases not matched to a gene: 3. CDR3 DNA sequence: TGTGCCAGCAGCGGGGGACTAGCGGGAGTGGAGACCCAGTACTTC. Translation gives CASSGGLAGVETQYF.

In its sample, this clone was seen once. V usage is TRBV5-4 and J usage is TRBJ2-5; D assignment may be TRBD1 or TRBD2 (6 bases each). Trimming left V 3 bases short and J 5 bases short, with 17 bases between. The CDR3 sequence is 15 residues long. Germline V gene data show CDR1 as SGHNT and CDR2 as YYREEE (reference sequence). For the CDR3, the DNA is TGTGCCAGCAGCTCGCCGGTTGTAGGGGGGGAGACCCAGTACTTC. Protein product: CASSSPVVGGETQYF.

The chain uses TRBV11-3 and TRBJ2-1; perhaps TRBD2 as D (6 bases). This CDR3 has 15 residues. V was trimmed by 3 bases and J by 5 bases, leaving 14 bases between them. Germline-derived CDR1 and CDR2 are SGHNT and YENEEA. CDR3 nucleotides: TGTGCCAGCAGCTTCTCGTTTGGGGGGAACAATGAGCAGTTCTTC. The encoded protein is CASSFSFGGNNEQFF.

The V gene is TRBV5-6, the J gene TRBJ2-7, with TRBD1 matching 10 bases. The CDR3 has 15 amino acids. CDR1 is SGHDT and CDR2 is YYEEEE in the germline V gene. V trimming: 3 bases; J trimming: 4 bases; junction bases outside the gene matches: 7. CDR3 residues: CASSWGTGEGYEQYF. The CDR3, as DNA: TGTGCCAGCAGCTGGGGGACAGGGGAAGGATACGAGCAGTACTTC.

The chain carries TRBV15 and TRBJ1-2; no reliable D call. CDR1 is LNHNV and CDR2 is YYDKDF in the germline V gene (reference sequence). The CDR3 length is 14 residues. With 1 base removed from V and 3 bases from J, the gap between germline ends came to 9 bases. The CDR3 region has the DNA TGTGCCACCAGCAGAGCGGGGATCGACTATGGCTACACCTTC. This encodes CATSRAGIDYGYTF.

The chain couples TRBV5-1 to TRBJ1-4; unclear D gene. From germline, CDR1 is SGHRS and CDR2 YFSETQ. The CDR3 totals 14 residues. The V and J ends lost 2 bases and 8 bases respectively, with 13 bases between them. The CDR3 DNA sequence: TGCGCCAGCAGCTTTACAGCGGTCGACGAAAAACTGTTTTTT. Translation: CASSFTAVDEKLFF.

The CDR3 spells CASSVRFLGEVNEQFF. CDR3 nucleotide sequence: TGTGCCAGCAGCGTACGATTTTTGGGAGAGGTGAATGAGCAGTTCTTC. The rearrangement uses TRBV9 and TRBJ2-1; weak D call: TRBD2 (5 bases). V was pared by 1 base and J by 7 bases, with 18 bases between. Germline CDR1 is SGDLS and CDR2 is YYNGEE. The CDR3 runs to 16 residues.

The V and J genes are TRBV28 and TRBJ2-3, with 12 bases identical to TRBD2. Germline CDR1 MDHEN, CDR2 SYDVKM. The CDR3 is 16 residues long. V shed 3 bases and J 4 bases; nucleotides not matched to a gene: 5. The CDR3 reads CASSFRLAGVADTQYF. CDR3 bases: TGTGCCAGCAGTTTCCGACTAGCGGGAGTCGCAGATACGCAGTATTTT.

The chain is built from TRBV2 and TRBJ2-1, with D possibly matching TRBD1 (5 bases). With 3 bases removed from V and 9 bases from J, the gap between germline ends came to 12 bases. CDR1 is SNHLY, CDR2 FYNNEI, per germline. This CDR3 region has 13 residues. Here the CDR3 reads CASSERQYSEQFF. CDR3 nucleotide sequence: TGTGCCAGCAGTGAGAGACAGTATAGTGAGCAGTTCTTC. Variable domain in full (rest from reference TRBV2 and TRBJ2-1): EPEVTQTPSHQVTQMGQEVILRCVPISNHLYFYWYRQILGQKVEFLVSFYNNEISEKSEIFDDQFSVERPDGSNFTLKIRSTKLEDSAMYFCASSERQYSEQFFGPGTRLTVL.

The rearrangement links TRBV5-6 to TRBJ2-3; D may be TRBD1 (5 bases). Trimming left V 4 bases short and J 3 bases short, with 9 bases between. The CDR3 has 13 residues. Per germline, CDR1 SGHDT and CDR2 YYEEEE. As DNA, the CDR3 is TGTGCCAGCAGCCAGCCAGGGACAGATACGCAGTATTTT. Encoded protein: CASSQPGTDTQYF.

On this clone: In the same sample, other DNA sequences code for this CDR3. The CDR3 region is CASSLEVGELFF. CDR3 in DNA: TGTGCCAGCAGCTTAGAAGTCGGGGAGCTGTTTTTT. The rearrangement links TRBV7-9 to TRBJ2-2, with D hard to call. Between the trimmed V and J ends, which lost 1 base and 7 bases, there was a span of 4 bases. The CDR3 contains 12 residues. Germline loops: CDR1 SEHNR, CDR2 FQNEAQ (reference sequence).

V and J are TRBV25-1 and TRBJ1-2, with 11 bases fitting TRBD1. With 3 bases clipped from V and 0 bases from J, the junction kept 6 bases outside the gene matches. Germline V gene data show CDR1 as MGHDK and CDR2 as SYGVNS. The length of the CDR3 is 17 residues. CDR3 coding DNA: TGTGCCAGCAGTGATGGACAGGGGGCGATTTCTAACTATGGCTACACCTTC. It codes for CASSDGQGAISNYGYTF.

The rearrangement links TRBV6-1 to TRBJ2-7; D perhaps matches TRBD1 (6 bases). V gave up 6 bases and J gave up 3 bases, with 15 bases separating them. CDR1 is MNHNS and CDR2 is SASEGT in the germline V gene. The CDR3 runs to 14 residues. The CDR3 DNA reads TGTGCCAGCAGGGGAAGGACAGTTAACTACGAGCAGTACTTC. It is translated as CASRGRTVNYEQYF.

This rearrangement joins TRBV5-1 to TRBJ1-1; D is perhaps TRBD1 (6 bases). The CDR3 spans 18 residues. The germline gives CDR1 SGHRS, CDR2 YFSETQ. V lost 0 bases, J lost 1 base, and 19 bases lay in between. The chain's CDR3 is CASSLAKRQDWENTEAFF. CDR3 nucleotide sequence: TGCGCCAGCAGCTTGGCCAAGAGACAGGACTGGGAGAACACTGAAGCTTTCTTT. Filled out from reference TRBV5-1 and TRBJ1-1, the complete variable domain reads KAGVTQTPRYLIKTRGQQVTLSCSPISGHRSVSWYQQTPGQGLQFLFEYFSETQRNKGNFPGRFSGRQFSNSRSEMNVSTLELGDSALYLCASSLAKRQDWENTEAFFGQGTRLTVV.

This chain links TRBV29-1 with TRBJ1-1; possibly TRBD1 for D (5 bases). The CDR3 sequence is 14 residues long. The V end lost 6 bases, the J end lost 4 bases, and 18 bases lay between the germline ends. Germline CDR1 SQVTM, CDR2 ANQGSEA. The chain's CDR3 is CSVARLLGVTEAFF. The DNA for the CDR3 is TGCAGCGTAGCCCGACTACTGGGGGTCACTGAAGCTTTCTTT.

The table lists this clone with a count of one. This rearrangement joins TRBV5-6 to TRBJ1-2; 8 nucleotides match TRBD1. The ends lost 2 bases at V and 4 bases at J; junction bases unmatched: 7. The germline CDR1 and CDR2 sequences are SGHDT and YYEEEE. This CDR3 region has 15 residues. CDR3 in DNA: TGTGCCAGCAGCTTAAAAGGACAGGGTATCTATGGCTACACCTTC. It yields the protein CASSLKGQGIYGYTF.

The chain uses TRBV11-2 and TRBJ1-5; no clear D. From germline, CDR1 is SGHAT and CDR2 FQNNGV. The CDR3 length is 12 residues. Trimming removed 5 bases at V and 4 bases at J, with 6 bases between. The CDR3 DNA reads TGTGCCAGCAGCCAAGAAAATCAGCCCCAGCATTTT. This codes for CASSQENQPQHF.

V and J are TRBV7-3 and TRBJ2-3; D might be TRBD1 or TRBD2, each matching 5 bases. V was pared by 5 bases and J by 2 bases, with 14 bases between. This CDR3 has 15 amino acids. CDR1 is SGHTA and CDR2 is FQGTGA in the germline V gene. CDR3 sequence: CASSPLGALTDTQYF. DNA for the CDR3: TGTGCCAGCAGCCCTCTCGGGGCCCTCACAGATACGCAGTATTTT.

V is TRBV28 and J is TRBJ1-5, with 8 bases aligning to TRBD1. The CDR3 has 15 amino acids. Germline loops: CDR1 MDHEN, CDR2 SYDVKM. V lost 6 bases and J lost 3; bases outside the gene matches: 7. DNA of the CDR3: TGTGCCAGCAGAGGACAGGGAGGGATCAATCAGCCCCAGCATTTT. It translates to CASRGQGGINQPQHF. The full variable domain, completed using reference TRBV28 and TRBJ1-5, is DVKVTQSSRYLVKRTGEKVFLECVQDMDHENMFWYRQDPGLGLRLIYFSYDVKMKEKGDIPEGYSVSREKKERFSLILESASTNQTSMYLCASRGQGGINQPQHFGDGTRLSIL.

The chain carries TRBV2 and TRBJ2-3; D is uncertain. CDR3 length equals 13 residues. Trimming pared 8 bases from V and 5 bases from J, leaving 14 bases between. Germline loops: CDR1 SNHLY, CDR2 FYNNEI. CDR3 residues: CASGIGKEDTQYF. The CDR3 DNA reads TGTGCCAGCGGGATTGGGAAGGAAGATACGCAGTATTTT.

This chain uses TRBV5-5 with TRBJ1-1, with 8 nucleotides matching TRBD1. The CDR3 runs to 15 residues. Germline CDR1 is SGHKS and CDR2 is YYEKEE (reference sequence). Trimming took 4 bases from V and 7 from J; bases not matched to a gene: 12. The CDR3 here is CASSQGGTGGVEAFF. CDR3 bases: TGTGCCAGCAGCCAGGGCGGGACAGGTGGGGTTGAAGCTTTCTTT.

This clone occurred once. The chain links TRBV5-1 to TRBJ2-3, with TRBD2 matching 13 bases. From germline, CDR1 is SGHRS and CDR2 YFSETQ. J was trimmed by 10 bases and V by 3 bases; bases with no gene match: 8. The CDR3 spans 15 residues. The CDR3 protein is CASSSGLAGSVPQYF. CDR3 coding DNA: TGCGCCAGCAGCTCGGGACTAGCGGGATCCGTCCCGCAGTATTTT.

V and J are TRBV6-1 and TRBJ1-2; the D is unclear. CDR1 is MNHNS, CDR2 SASEGT, per germline. The V gene lost 4 bases and the J gene lost 0 bases, with 6 bases spanning the gap. The CDR3 sequence is 13 residues long. CDR3 sequence (DNA): TGTGCCAGCAGTGGAGGCCCTAACTATGGCTACACCTTC. Translated, it gives CASSGGPNYGYTF.

In regard to this clone: Other nucleotide sequences from this sample produce the same CDR3. Here the CDR3 DNA reads TGCAGTGCCGGAGACAGGGAGACCCAGTACTTC. Translation: CSAGDRETQYF. V and J are TRBV20-1 and TRBJ2-5; D perhaps matches TRBD1 (6 bases). Per the germline V gene, CDR1 is DFQATT and CDR2 is SNEGSKA (reference sequence). CDR3 length: 11 amino acids. With 6 bases removed from V and 5 bases from J, the gap between germline ends came to 10 bases.